The TCR beta chain described here comes from a study of T cell repertoires in ileal Crohn's disease. Study-level points and caveats: Mucosal expansions were suggested to be mainly CD8 T cells.

Assay used: immunoSEQ multiplex PCR; TCRdb lists only in-frame clones, some missing. The sample shows some 3,400 clones, approximately 91% of them seen only once. Included were adult ileal or ileocolonic Crohn's patients indicated for ileocolonic resection. On this clone itself: Its antigen is unidentified.

Sequencing used ileal tissue. This TCR was recovered from an adult with Crohn's disease.

The CDR3 region is CASQPGTANTEAFF. DNA for the CDR3: TGTGCCAGCCAGCCCGGGACAGCGAACACTGAAGCTTTCTTT. The rearrangement uses TRBV19 and TRBJ1-1; 7 bases fit TRBD1. The J segment lost 1 base and the V segment lost 9 bases, leaving 8 bases of the junction unmatched. The germline V gene encodes CDR1 LNHDA and CDR2 SQIVND (reference sequence). CDR3 length: 14 amino acids.